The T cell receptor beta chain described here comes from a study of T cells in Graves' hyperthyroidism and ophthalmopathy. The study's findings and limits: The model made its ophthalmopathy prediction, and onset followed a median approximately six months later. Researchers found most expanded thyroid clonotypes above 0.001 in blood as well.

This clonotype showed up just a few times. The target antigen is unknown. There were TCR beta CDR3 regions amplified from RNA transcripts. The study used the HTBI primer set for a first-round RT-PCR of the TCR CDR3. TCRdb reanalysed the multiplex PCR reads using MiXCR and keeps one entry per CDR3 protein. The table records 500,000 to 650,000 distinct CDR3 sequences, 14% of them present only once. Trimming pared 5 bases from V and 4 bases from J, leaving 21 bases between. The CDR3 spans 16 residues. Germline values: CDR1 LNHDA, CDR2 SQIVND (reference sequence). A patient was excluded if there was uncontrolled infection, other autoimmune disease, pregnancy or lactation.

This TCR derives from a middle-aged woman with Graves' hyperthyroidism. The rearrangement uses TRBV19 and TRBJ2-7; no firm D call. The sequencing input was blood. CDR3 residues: CASSLIRQFPPYEQYF. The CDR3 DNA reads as TGTGCCAGTAGTCTAATTAGGCAGTTCCCCCCGTACGAGCAGTACTTC.